Included here is one TCR beta chain sequence, with context. Its antigen remains undetermined. No much larger clone is present one base from it, and per-base qualities are unavailable. Naive and memory CD4+ T cells were separated from cryopreserved PBMCs by CD4 enrichment followed by EasySep naive CD4+ T cell enrichment. Sorted naive or memory CD4+ T cells (roughly 9.7 x 10^4) were grown at a 1:1 ratio with T cell-depleted PBMCs and CEF peptides for nine to eleven days. Each peptide culture condition was generally run in triplicate replicate wells. PBMCs were isolated from leukapheresis product or whole blood by Ficoll-Paque PLUS gradient centrifugation. PBMCs were either used fresh in the expansion assay or cryopreserved at -140 degrees C. The QIAamp Micro DNA Kit was used to extract genomic DNA from the CD4+ T cells. The sample is drawn from a study of CD4 T cells in relation to SARS-CoV-2 and coronaviruses (dated by TCRdb to the early 2020s). Concerning the study at large: In the ViraFEST assay, PBMCs were cultured with antigen for nine to ten days, after which TCR beta CDR3s were sequenced to identify clonal expansions specific to the antigen. Across all 12 patients in the convalescent cohort, the median age was roughly 38 years, with a range of roughly 21 to 75 years. Among the approximately 12 convalescent patients, 8 males and 4 females were included, and two of the subjects were Hispanic. Using patient-derived lymphoblastoid cell lines, the shared crossreactive spike epitopes were mapped to their HLA restriction. The study assessed, at the TCR clonotype level, memory CD4+ T cell crossreactivity between SARS-CoV-2 and common cold coronavirus spike proteins. The Adaptive Biotechnologies TCR-sequencing kit was used to sequence samples from a few pre-COVID donors and the naive versus memory experiments, while other data came from Illumina-based sequencing. A different, Illumina-based TCR-beta assay was used to sequence expansion assays from other donors in the study.

The CDR3 goes from the cysteine to the phenylalanine over 13 residues. Here the CDR3 DNA is all that survives: 39 bases in frame from base 1. CDR1 MDHEN and CDR2 SYDVKM were looked up in the germline V gene. Clipping removes 5 bases from V and 11 bases from J, with 6 as the unmatched junction base count. Overall study outcomes, separate from this receptor: Since the crossreactivity analysis centred on spike protein, crossreactivity against other viral proteins was not assessed. No donor contributed both pre-pandemic and post-infection samples, which limited tracing the source of pre-existing responses. Naive versus memory sequencing indicated the assay detects memory recall responses rather than primary responses primed during culture. Crossreactive clones showed significantly weaker SARS-CoV-2-driven expansion than monoreactive clones, consistent with antigenic imprinting. The study was constrained by small numbers of patients and of tested TCRs. In roughly two thirds of donors, memory CD4+ clonotypes turned up that crossrecognized SARS-CoV-2 and at least one common cold coronavirus spike.

CEF-cultured naive and memory CD4+ T cell DNA received survey-level immunoSEQ TCR-beta sequencing. Per the source publication's procedure: Preprocessing removed nonproductive sequences and CDR3s not starting with C, not ending with F or W, or shorter than 7 amino acids. The MANAFEST web app identified antigen-specific clonotypes based on expansion compared with the reference and other culture wells. A clone was considered positive if significant expansion relative to the reference culture was observed in 2 of 3 replicate wells at an FDR below 0.05. A further requirement for positive clones was significant expansion compared with all other tandem wells, along with an odds ratio above 5. Cultured and uncultured naive and memory CD4+ repertoires were searched for previously identified spike- and CEF-reactive CDR3s. Pairwise Levenshtein distance, computed with the stringdist R package after three terminal residues were trimmed from each end, was used as the measure of CDR3 homology. In TCRdb, the immuneACCESS table is reduced to in-frame sequences with V and J assigned. These tables do not hold every clone; where another copy was compared, an unresolved V gene accounts for under half, and the others remain unexplained. The V and J calls and clone size were taken over from that table, and D and trimming were inferred from the DNA. Recorded for this sample are about 36,000 clones; around 80% of them occurred a single time. 2.8% of the sample is held by the ten biggest clonotypes.

This receptor was identified in an adult with COVID-19. The V and J genes are TRBV28 and TRBJ1-1, with 12 junctional bases fitting TRBD1. Sequenced material: memory CD4+ T cells from PBMCs, cultured in vitro. According to the study, the label for this sample's cell subset or site signals: memory (non-naive) CD4+ T cells. Read as DNA, the sequence is TGTGCCAGCAGTCCAGGGACAGGGGGCGACGCTTTCTTT. Its protein is CASSPGTGGDAFF.